The rows below give T cell receptor beta chains drawn from one sample of a study of human T cells and chemical hapten exposure. TCRdb analysed the RACE reads with MiXCR anew, one entry per CDR3 protein. In the table there are around 95,000 distinct CDR3 sequences, approximately 11% of which are singletons. Sequencing was performed on whole blood, taken in connection with sensitization to the hapten diphenylcyclopropenone (DPC). The receptor set was obtained from a woman aged 60-70 years with alopecia areata. Some clones in this sample may be carry-over from other donors' samples. CDR3s leave out the opening cysteine and the closing phenylalanine or tryptophan.

v_call	cdr3_aa
TRBV30	AWNPGTNYGYT
TRBV20-1	SAVGVISYNEQF
TRBV9	ASSVEYSDEQY
TRBV7-9	ASSLWTIEQF
TRBV18	ASSRGEDYGYT
TRBV6-6	ASSYRDRVYEQY
TRBV7-2	ASSLDPSGGNHEQY
TRBV5-1	ASSILQGVTQETQY
TRBV7-9	ASSPFNQPQH
TRBV7-6	ASSLEWGGGTEAF
TRBV11-3	ASSRLSGFGELF
TRBV29-1	SVVRLPNTEAF
TRBV4-1	ASSQGQGNEQF
TRBV7-9	ASSPLSGGAVETQY
TRBV6-6	ASSYSTGSQPQH
TRBV29-1	SALREQGTEAF
TRBV10-3	AIRDGSSGNTIY